The source of this T cell receptor beta chain is a study of T cells in Graves' hyperthyroidism and ophthalmopathy. Study results and caveats: Also found in blood were most expanded thyroid clonotypes above 0.001. Stable hyperthyroidism was separated from ophthalmopathy by a model based on 13 V-J features. A median about 6.2 months before onset, the model predicted ophthalmopathy.

This clonotype was seen repeatedly, ten times or more. Antigen unknown. Amplified regions were TCR beta CDR3 sequences from RNA transcripts. Primed by the HTBI set, a first-round RT-PCR was run on the TCR CDR3. Via MiXCR, TCRdb re-called the multiplex PCR reads, giving one row per CDR3 protein. The table includes about 410,000 distinct CDR3 sequences, over 12% detected once. The CDR3 extends over 13 amino acids. Germline CDR1 reads SGDLS; CDR2 reads YYNGEE. V lost 4 bases to trimming and J lost 4 bases, with 12 bases between them. Patients having uncontrolled infection, another autoimmune disease, pregnancy or lactation were not included.

The chain employs TRBV9 and TRBJ2-7, with D perhaps matching TRBD1 (6 bases). The receptor's source is a man younger than 35 with Graves' ophthalmopathy. Sequenced: blood. This chain's CDR3 is CASSSPQGYEQYF. DNA of the CDR3: TGTGCCAGCAGCTCACCACAGGGTTACGAGCAGTACTTC. Full variable domain (missing parts from reference TRBV9 and TRBJ2-7): DSGVTQTPKHLITATGQRVTLRCSPRSGDLSVYWYQQSLDQGLQFLIQYYNGEERAKGNILERFSAQQFPDLHSELNLSSLELGDSALYFCASSSPQGYEQYFGPGTRLTVT.